Listed below are T cell receptor beta chains from one sample, sequenced in a study of blood T cell repertoires in COVID-19. Only in-frame clones appear in the TCRdb table, and some are missing; sequencing was by immunoSEQ multiplex PCR. The data show approximately 210,000 clones, around 89% seen once. The sequenced sample was peripheral blood. The source is a human donor in a cohort sampled during active COVID-19. The CDR3 runs from the conserved cysteine through the conserved F or W. A D gene is named only where the DNA matches it firmly. Clone size, where shown, is once, few, many, or a class for clones that have expanded.

D	V	size	J	DNA	CDR3
.	TRBV5-6	.	TRBJ2-7	TGTGCCAGCAGCTCCACCACCGAGTTCTACGAGCAGTACTTC	CASSSTTEFYEQYF
TRBD1	TRBV10-1	.	TRBJ1-5	TGCGCCGACTTCAGGAAGGGGGCGAATCAGCCCCAGCATTTT	CADFRKGANQPQHF
.	TRBV24-1	few	TRBJ2-2	TGTGCCACCAGTGGGGCAGGAGGGACCGGGGAGCTGTTTTTT	CATSGAGGTGELFF
.	TRBV19	.	TRBJ1-4	TGTGCCAGTAGTATCGCACACCTTGAAAAACTGTTTTTT	CASSIAHLEKLFF
.	TRBV7-6	.	TRBJ2-3	TGTGCCAGCAGCTTGAGTGTGTATAGCACAGATACGCAGTATTTT	CASSLSVYSTDTQYF
.	TRBV7-2	once	TRBJ2-4	TGTGCCAGCAGCTTAGGGTCCCGGGACATTCAGTACTTC	CASSLGSRDIQYF
TRBD1	TRBV5-8	once	TRBJ2-3	TGTGCCAGCAGCTCGAAAGGGGGCAGGGCAGATACGCAGTATTTT	CASSSKGGRADTQYF
TRBD1	TRBV6-5	few	TRBJ1-2	TGTGCCAGCAGCAACAGGGGGAACTATGGCTACACCTTC	CASSNRGNYGYTF
TRBD1	TRBV5-1	.	TRBJ2-1	TGCGCCACCCGCACCGGGACAGGACCCTACAATGAGCAGTTCTTC	CATRTGTGPYNEQFF
.	TRBV5-1	.	TRBJ1-2	TGCGCCAGCAGCTTGGGGGACATGGCGTCCTATGGCTACACCTTC	CASSLGDMASYGYTF
TRBD1	TRBV29-1	.	TRBJ1-5	TGCAGCGTCTCCGGGACAGACCTCAATCAGCCCCAGCATTTT	CSVSGTDLNQPQHF
TRBD1	TRBV28	.	TRBJ1-1	TGTGCCAGCAGTGTGGGACAGGAGATTGAAGCTTTCTTT	CASSVGQEIEAFF
.	TRBV2	.	TRBJ2-5	TGTGCCAGCAGTGTGGAGGACGTGACCCAGTACTTC	CASSVEDVTQYF
TRBD1	TRBV11-2	.	TRBJ1-1	TGTGCCAGCAGCTCGGGACAGGGAAACACTGAAGCTTTCTTT	CASSSGQGNTEAFF
TRBD1	TRBV7-2	.	TRBJ1-4	TGTGCCAGCAGCCCCCAGGACAGGGGGAATGAAAAACTGTTTTTT	CASSPQDRGNEKLFF
TRBD1	TRBV9	.	TRBJ1-2	TGTGCCAGCAGCGTCTTCAGGGGGAGTAACTATGGCTACACCTTC	CASSVFRGSNYGYTF
.	TRBV11-2	.	TRBJ1-5	TGTGCCAGCAGCTTAGATGGGAGTTTCGGACAGCCCCAGCATTTT	CASSLDGSFGQPQHF
.	TRBV13	.	TRBJ2-5	TGTGCCAGCAGCTACGGTCAGGGGAGACAGACCCAGTACTTC	CASSYGQGRQTQYF
TRBD2	TRBV7-2	.	TRBJ2-1	TGTGCCAGCAGCTTAACCGGGAGGGTCTACAATGAGCAGTTCTTC	CASSLTGRVYNEQFF
TRBD1	TRBV18	.	TRBJ1-1	TGTGCCAGCTCCCGGGACAGGAACACTGAAGCTTTCTTT	CASSRDRNTEAFF